Listed below are T cell receptor beta chains from one sample, sequenced in a study of identical twins. TCRdb recomputed calls from the 5' RACE reads with MiXCR, one row per CDR3 protein. The sample consists of around 500,000 distinct CDR3 sequences, 14% of them appearing once. These data also featured in a second study, about yellow fever vaccine responses in identical twins.

The sample comprised CD4+ T cells sorted from blood. These receptors all stem from a woman aged 18 to 35 in good health. Each CDR3 is given with its conserved first and last residue. D genes are given only for firm matches. Clone sizes are given selectively: once, few, many, or a class where the clone is expanded.

v_gene: TRBV4-3
d_gene: .
j_gene: TRBJ2-2
abundance: .
CDR3aa: CASSWSQTTGELFF
CDR3nt: TGCGCCAGCAGCTGGTCCCAAACCACCGGGGAGCTGTTTTTT

v_gene: TRBV28
d_gene: TRBD2
j_gene: TRBJ2-4
abundance: .
CDR3aa: CASRPGGEGKNIQYF
CDR3nt: TGTGCCAGCAGACCCGGGGGGGAGGGCAAAAACATTCAGTACTTC

v_gene: TRBV20-1
d_gene: TRBD2
j_gene: TRBJ2-1
abundance: few
CDR3aa: CRESFREGTYNEQFF
CDR3nt: TGCAGAGAATCCTTTAGGGAGGGAACCTACAATGAGCAGTTCTTC

v_gene: TRBV6-6
d_gene: .
j_gene: TRBJ2-4
abundance: few
CDR3aa: CASSYLGEYIQYF
CDR3nt: TGTGCCAGCAGTTACTTGGGTGAATACATTCAGTACTTC

v_gene: TRBV29-1
d_gene: TRBD1
j_gene: TRBJ2-7
abundance: .
CDR3aa: CSVDPYRGRIIRDRF
CDR3nt: TGCAGCGTTGATCCATACAGGGGGCGAATTATAAGGGACCGTTTC

v_gene: TRBV7-9
d_gene: .
j_gene: TRBJ2-1
abundance: few
CDR3aa: CASSLAAINEQFF
CDR3nt: TGTGCCAGCAGCTTAGCGGCCATCAATGAGCAGTTCTTC

v_gene: TRBV28
d_gene: TRBD1
j_gene: TRBJ2-7
abundance: many
CDR3aa: CASSKTDRAYSYEQYF
CDR3nt: TGTGCCAGCAGTAAAACGGACAGGGCCTACTCCTACGAGCAGTACTTC

v_gene: TRBV7-2
d_gene: .
j_gene: TRBJ2-7
abundance: .
CDR3aa: CASRVGGPRGYEQYF
CDR3nt: TGTGCCAGCAGGGTCGGGGGACCCAGGGGCTACGAGCAGTACTTC

v_gene: TRBV7-3
d_gene: .
j_gene: TRBJ2-3
abundance: few
CDR3aa: CASRVLLADTQYF
CDR3nt: TGTGCCAGCAGGGTCCTCCTGGCAGATACGCAGTATTTT

v_gene: TRBV7-3
d_gene: .
j_gene: TRBJ1-1
abundance: many
CDR3aa: CASSQGGMNTEAFF
CDR3nt: TGTGCCAGCAGCCAGGGAGGGATGAACACTGAAGCTTTCTTT

v_gene: TRBV28
d_gene: .
j_gene: TRBJ2-7
abundance: .
CDR3aa: CASSKDGSSFYEQYF
CDR3nt: TGTGCCAGCAGCAAAGATGGGTCAAGTTTCTACGAGCAGTACTTC

v_gene: TRBV20-1
d_gene: TRBD2
j_gene: TRBJ2-7
abundance: few
CDR3aa: CSARSLAGGLGEQYF
CDR3nt: TGCAGTGCTCGTTCTTTAGCGGGGGGGCTTGGCGAGCAGTACTTC

v_gene: TRBV20-1
d_gene: TRBD1
j_gene: TRBJ2-7
abundance: .
CDR3aa: CSATDRSSEQYF
CDR3nt: TGCAGTGCAACGGACAGGTCCAGCGAGCAGTACTTC

v_gene: TRBV4-2
d_gene: .
j_gene: TRBJ2-7
abundance: few
CDR3aa: CASSQVTRGEQYF
CDR3nt: TGTGCCAGCAGCCAAGTCACTAGAGGCGAGCAGTACTTC

v_gene: TRBV25-1
d_gene: TRBD1
j_gene: TRBJ2-1
abundance: few
CDR3aa: CASSESGQSYNEQFF
CDR3nt: TGTGCCAGCAGTGAATCGGGACAGTCTTACAATGAGCAGTTCTTC

v_gene: TRBV12-3/TRBV12-4
d_gene: .
j_gene: TRBJ1-1
abundance: .
CDR3aa: CASSSKVLNTEAFF
CDR3nt: TGTGCCAGCAGCTCAAAGGTCTTGAACACTGAAGCTTTCTTT

v_gene: TRBV4-3
d_gene: .
j_gene: TRBJ1-1
abundance: few
CDR3aa: CASSQDRIMNTEAFF
CDR3nt: TGCGCCAGCAGCCAAGACAGAATCATGAACACTGAAGCTTTCTTT

v_gene: TRBV3-1
d_gene: .
j_gene: TRBJ2-2
abundance: .
CDR3aa: CASSQDTKGLSGELFF
CDR3nt: TGTGCCAGCAGCCAAGATACGAAGGGCCTGAGTGGGGAGCTGTTTTTT

v_gene: TRBV15
d_gene: TRBD2
j_gene: TRBJ2-7
abundance: once
CDR3aa: CATSRDQRTRVYEQYF
CDR3nt: TGTGCCACCAGCAGAGATCAGCGGACTAGAGTCTACGAGCAGTACTTC

v_gene: TRBV12-3/TRBV12-4
d_gene: .
j_gene: TRBJ2-4
abundance: many
CDR3aa: CASSLRRGSYF
CDR3nt: TGTGCCAGCAGTTTAAGGAGGGGATCGTACTTC

v_gene: TRBV7-9
d_gene: .
j_gene: TRBJ2-2
abundance: .
CDR3aa: CARERTVNTGELFF
CDR3nt: TGTGCCAGAGAAAGGACAGTGAACACCGGGGAGCTGTTTTTT

v_gene: TRBV6-1
d_gene: .
j_gene: TRBJ2-2
abundance: few
CDR3aa: CASWRGSPGELFF
CDR3nt: TGTGCCAGCTGGAGGGGAAGCCCCGGGGAGCTGTTTTTT

v_gene: TRBV20-1
d_gene: TRBD1
j_gene: TRBJ2-7
abundance: .
CDR3aa: CSAATGDPYEQYF
CDR3nt: TGCAGTGCAGCAACAGGGGATCCCTACGAGCAGTACTTC

v_gene: TRBV12-3/TRBV12-4
d_gene: TRBD1
j_gene: TRBJ1-5
abundance: .
CDR3aa: CASSLGGRGRNQPQHF
CDR3nt: TGTGCCAGCAGCTTAGGGGGCAGGGGGCGAAATCAGCCCCAGCATTTT

v_gene: TRBV7-3
d_gene: .
j_gene: TRBJ2-3
abundance: .
CDR3aa: CASSLNRDTQYF
CDR3nt: TGTGCCAGCAGTTTAAACAGAGATACGCAGTATTTT

v_gene: TRBV7-6
d_gene: TRBD1
j_gene: TRBJ1-1
abundance: .
CDR3aa: CASSLRQGGGGTEAFF
CDR3nt: TGTGCCAGCTCGTTACGACAGGGGGGCGGCGGAACTGAAGCTTTCTTT

v_gene: TRBV15
d_gene: TRBD1
j_gene: TRBJ1-1
abundance: .
CDR3aa: CATSRGAGGRLEAFF
CDR3nt: TGTGCCACCAGCAGAGGTGCAGGGGGCAGATTAGAAGCTTTCTTT

v_gene: TRBV27
d_gene: TRBD2
j_gene: TRBJ2-4
abundance: .
CDR3aa: CASSLRLGLADVKNIQYF
CDR3nt: TGTGCCAGCAGTTTACGGTTGGGGCTAGCGGACGTTAAAAACATTCAGTACTTC

v_gene: TRBV5-1
d_gene: .
j_gene: TRBJ2-6
abundance: few
CDR3aa: CASSLAQGSNTGANVLTF
CDR3nt: TGCGCCAGCAGCTTGGCTCAGGGGTCGAATACTGGGGCCAACGTCCTGACTTTC

v_gene: TRBV7-9
d_gene: .
j_gene: TRBJ2-3
abundance: few
CDR3aa: CASSLGIGGDRTDTQYF
CDR3nt: TGTGCCAGCAGCTTAGGCATCGGCGGGGACCGTACAGATACGCAGTATTTT

v_gene: TRBV20-1
d_gene: .
j_gene: TRBJ2-5
abundance: .
CDR3aa: CSARDRRAAATIQETQYF
CDR3nt: TGCAGTGCTAGAGATCGCAGGGCCGCCGCTACAATCCAAGAGACCCAGTACTTC

v_gene: TRBV3-1
d_gene: TRBD1
j_gene: TRBJ2-1
abundance: few
CDR3aa: CASSTSTGTSYNEQFF
CDR3nt: TGTGCCAGCAGCACCTCGACAGGGACCTCCTACAATGAGCAGTTCTTC

v_gene: TRBV20-1
d_gene: TRBD1
j_gene: TRBJ2-7
abundance: .
CDR3aa: CSALGQHLYEQYF
CDR3nt: TGCAGTGCTTTGGGACAGCACCTCTACGAGCAGTACTTC

v_gene: TRBV7-9
d_gene: .
j_gene: TRBJ1-6
abundance: few
CDR3aa: CASSFTDNSPLHF
CDR3nt: TGTGCCAGCAGCTTCACAGATAATTCACCCCTCCACTTT

v_gene: TRBV20-1
d_gene: TRBD1
j_gene: TRBJ2-1
abundance: few
CDR3aa: CSARGFGTAGGKQFF
CDR3nt: TGCAGTGCTAGGGGTTTCGGGACAGCTGGGGGCAAACAGTTCTTC

v_gene: TRBV9
d_gene: .
j_gene: TRBJ2-5
abundance: many
CDR3aa: CASSVEETQYF
CDR3nt: TGTGCCAGCAGCGTAGAGGAGACCCAGTACTTC

v_gene: TRBV29-1
d_gene: TRBD2
j_gene: TRBJ2-5
abundance: few
CDR3aa: CSVRLAGVETQYF
CDR3nt: TGCAGCGTGCGACTAGCGGGAGTGGAGACCCAGTACTTC

v_gene: TRBV6-2/TRBV6-3
d_gene: .
j_gene: TRBJ1-1
abundance: many
CDR3aa: CASSPQYTEAFF
CDR3nt: TGTGCCAGCAGTCCCCAGTACACTGAAGCTTTCTTT

v_gene: TRBV6-2/TRBV6-3
d_gene: .
j_gene: TRBJ2-3
abundance: few
CDR3aa: CASNQDREGRTDTQYF
CDR3nt: TGTGCCAGCAATCAAGACAGGGAGGGACGCACAGATACGCAGTATTTT

v_gene: TRBV5-1
d_gene: .
j_gene: TRBJ2-7
abundance: few
CDR3aa: CASRPDPRGEQYF
CDR3nt: TGCGCCAGCAGACCCGACCCACGAGGGGAGCAGTACTTC

v_gene: TRBV2
d_gene: TRBD1
j_gene: TRBJ2-1
abundance: .
CDR3aa: CATSRQGYEQFF
CDR3nt: TGTGCCACCTCTAGACAGGGATATGAGCAGTTCTTC

v_gene: TRBV12-3/TRBV12-4
d_gene: .
j_gene: TRBJ2-7
abundance: many
CDR3aa: CASSLANRLYEQYF
CDR3nt: TGTGCCAGCAGTTTAGCGAACAGGCTCTACGAGCAGTACTTC

v_gene: TRBV11-2
d_gene: .
j_gene: TRBJ2-7
abundance: .
CDR3aa: CASSLAAGLLLPYEQYF
CDR3nt: TGTGCCAGCAGCTTAGCCGCGGGACTGCTCCTGCCCTACGAGCAGTACTTC

v_gene: TRBV20-1
d_gene: TRBD1
j_gene: TRBJ2-7
abundance: .
CDR3aa: CSARNLFRDRGYEQYF
CDR3nt: TGCAGTGCTAGAAATTTATTCCGGGACAGGGGCTACGAGCAGTACTTC

v_gene: TRBV12-3/TRBV12-4
d_gene: .
j_gene: TRBJ2-4
abundance: .
CDR3aa: CASSFMVAKNIQYF
CDR3nt: TGTGCCAGCAGTTTCATGGTAGCCAAAAACATTCAGTACTTC

v_gene: TRBV12-3/TRBV12-4
d_gene: .
j_gene: TRBJ1-2
abundance: .
CDR3aa: CASSLGLLANYGYTF
CDR3nt: TGTGCCAGCAGTTTGGGACTCCTAGCTAACTATGGCTACACCTTC

v_gene: TRBV12-3/TRBV12-4
d_gene: TRBD1
j_gene: TRBJ1-5
abundance: .
CDR3aa: CASSSGQGEQPQHF
CDR3nt: TGTGCCAGCAGTTCTGGACAGGGTGAGCAGCCCCAGCATTTT

v_gene: TRBV20-1
d_gene: .
j_gene: TRBJ2-2
abundance: few
CDR3aa: CSANPTLSTGELFF
CDR3nt: TGCAGTGCTAATCCCACCCTATCCACCGGGGAGCTGTTTTTT

v_gene: TRBV20-1
d_gene: .
j_gene: TRBJ2-7
abundance: .
CDR3aa: CSAPGRGAYEQYF
CDR3nt: TGCAGTGCTCCCGGGCGGGGAGCCTACGAGCAGTACTTC

v_gene: TRBV7-9
d_gene: .
j_gene: TRBJ1-1
abundance: few
CDR3aa: CASNPTALNTEAFF
CDR3nt: TGTGCCAGCAACCCGACAGCCTTGAACACTGAAGCTTTCTTT

v_gene: TRBV27
d_gene: .
j_gene: TRBJ2-7
abundance: few
CDR3aa: CASCLNPSTCAYEQYF
CDR3nt: TGTGCCAGCTGCCTTAACCCTTCGACATGTGCCTACGAGCAGTACTTC

v_gene: TRBV6-1
d_gene: .
j_gene: TRBJ2-2
abundance: .
CDR3aa: CASTHWEGANTGELFF
CDR3nt: TGTGCCAGCACCCACTGGGAGGGGGCGAACACCGGGGAGCTGTTTTTT

v_gene: TRBV9
d_gene: .
j_gene: TRBJ2-3
abundance: .
CDR3aa: CASSEEALPTDTQYF
CDR3nt: TGTGCCAGCAGCGAGGAGGCACTCCCCACAGATACGCAGTATTTT